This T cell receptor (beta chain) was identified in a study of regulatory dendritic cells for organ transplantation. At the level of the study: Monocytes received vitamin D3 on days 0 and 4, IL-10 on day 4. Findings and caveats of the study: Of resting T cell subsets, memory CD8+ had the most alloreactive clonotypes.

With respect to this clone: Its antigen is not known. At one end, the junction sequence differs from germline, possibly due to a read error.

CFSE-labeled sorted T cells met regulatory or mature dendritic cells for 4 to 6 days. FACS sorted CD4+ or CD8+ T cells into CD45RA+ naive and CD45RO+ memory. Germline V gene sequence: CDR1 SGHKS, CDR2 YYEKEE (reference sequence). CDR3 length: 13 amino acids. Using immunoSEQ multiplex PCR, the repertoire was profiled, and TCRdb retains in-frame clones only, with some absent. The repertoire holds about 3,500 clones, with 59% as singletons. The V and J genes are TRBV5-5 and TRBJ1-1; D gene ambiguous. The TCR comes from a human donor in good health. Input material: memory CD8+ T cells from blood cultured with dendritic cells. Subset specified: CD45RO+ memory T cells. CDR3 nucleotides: TGTGCCAGCACCTTGGACTTGAACACTGAAGCTTTCTTT. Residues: CASTLDLNTEAFF.